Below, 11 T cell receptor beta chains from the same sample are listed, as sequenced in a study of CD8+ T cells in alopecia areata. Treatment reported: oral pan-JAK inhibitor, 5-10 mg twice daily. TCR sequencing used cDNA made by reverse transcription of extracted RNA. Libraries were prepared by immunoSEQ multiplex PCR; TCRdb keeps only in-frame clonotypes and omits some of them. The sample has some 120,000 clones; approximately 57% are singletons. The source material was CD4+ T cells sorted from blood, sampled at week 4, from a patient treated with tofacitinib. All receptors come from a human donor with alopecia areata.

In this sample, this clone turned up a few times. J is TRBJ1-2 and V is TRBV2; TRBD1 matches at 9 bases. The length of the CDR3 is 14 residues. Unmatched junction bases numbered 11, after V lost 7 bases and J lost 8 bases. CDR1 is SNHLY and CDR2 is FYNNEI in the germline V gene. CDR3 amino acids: CASTGTGLEKGYTF. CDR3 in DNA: TGTGCCAGCACCGGGACAGGGCTCGAAAAAGGCTACACCTTC.

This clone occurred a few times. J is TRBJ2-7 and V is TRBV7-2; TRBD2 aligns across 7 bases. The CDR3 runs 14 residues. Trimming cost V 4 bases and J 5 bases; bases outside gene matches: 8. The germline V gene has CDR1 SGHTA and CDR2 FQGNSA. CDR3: CASSSQAGPHEQYF. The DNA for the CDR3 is TGTGCCAGCAGCTCTCAAGCGGGACCCCACGAGCAGTACTTC.

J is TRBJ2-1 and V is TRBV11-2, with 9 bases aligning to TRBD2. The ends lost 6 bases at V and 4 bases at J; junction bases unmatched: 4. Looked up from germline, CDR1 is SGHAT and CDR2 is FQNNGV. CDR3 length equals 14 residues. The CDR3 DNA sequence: TGTGCCAGCAGTTCTAGCGGGGAATACAATGAGCAGTTCTTC. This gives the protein CASSSSGEYNEQFF.

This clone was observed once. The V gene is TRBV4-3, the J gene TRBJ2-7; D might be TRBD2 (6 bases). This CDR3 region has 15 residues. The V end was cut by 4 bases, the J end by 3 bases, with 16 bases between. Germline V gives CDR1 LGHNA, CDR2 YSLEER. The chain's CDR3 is CASSLEDGGDYEQYF. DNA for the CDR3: TGCGCCAGCAGCCTCGAAGACGGAGGGGACTACGAGCAGTACTTC.

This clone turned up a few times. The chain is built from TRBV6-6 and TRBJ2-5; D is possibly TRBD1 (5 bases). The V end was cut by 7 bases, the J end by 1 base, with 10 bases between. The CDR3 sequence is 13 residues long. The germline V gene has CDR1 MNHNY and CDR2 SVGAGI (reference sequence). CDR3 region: CASTLQAQETQYF. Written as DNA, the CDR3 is TGTGCCAGCACACTACAGGCCCAAGAGACCCAGTACTTC.

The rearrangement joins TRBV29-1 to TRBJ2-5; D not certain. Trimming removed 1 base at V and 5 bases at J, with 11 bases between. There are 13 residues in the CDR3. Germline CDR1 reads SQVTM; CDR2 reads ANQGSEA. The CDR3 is CSVEVAHGETQYF. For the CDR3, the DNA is TGCAGCGTTGAAGTCGCCCACGGGGAGACCCAGTACTTC.

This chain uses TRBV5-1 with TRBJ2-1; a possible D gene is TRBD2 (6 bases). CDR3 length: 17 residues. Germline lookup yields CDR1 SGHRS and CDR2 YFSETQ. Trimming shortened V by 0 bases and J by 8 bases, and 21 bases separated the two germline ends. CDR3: CASSLATGRMYLDEQFF. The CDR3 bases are TGCGCCAGCAGCTTGGCCACCGGGAGAATGTATTTGGATGAGCAGTTCTTC.

The CDR3: CASSATGTSGATQYF. The CDR3 nucleotides are TGTGCCAGCAGCGCGACCGGGACTAGCGGAGCAACGCAGTATTTT. This chain connects TRBV9 to TRBJ2-3; TRBD2 aligns across 11 bases. V shed 3 bases and J 9 bases; nucleotides not matched to a gene: 9. The CDR3 totals 15 residues. From germline, CDR1 is SGDLS and CDR2 YYNGEE.

CDR3 sequence (DNA): TGTGCCAGCAGTGCGGACAGGGTGGGAGAGACCCAGTACTTC. Encoded protein: CASSADRVGETQYF. This sequence joins TRBV25-1 and TRBJ2-5, with 8 nucleotides matching TRBD1. The CDR3 length is 14 residues. The ends lost 4 bases at V and 4 bases at J; junction bases unmatched: 5. The germline gives CDR1 MGHDK, CDR2 SYGVNS.

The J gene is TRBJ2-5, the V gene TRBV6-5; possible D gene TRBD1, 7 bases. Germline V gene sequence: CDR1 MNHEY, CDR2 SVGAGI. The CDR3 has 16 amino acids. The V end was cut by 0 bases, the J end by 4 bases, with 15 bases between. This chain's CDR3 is CASSYSFAGGGETQYF. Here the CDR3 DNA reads TGTGCCAGCAGTTACTCGTTCGCAGGGGGAGGAGAGACCCAGTACTTC.

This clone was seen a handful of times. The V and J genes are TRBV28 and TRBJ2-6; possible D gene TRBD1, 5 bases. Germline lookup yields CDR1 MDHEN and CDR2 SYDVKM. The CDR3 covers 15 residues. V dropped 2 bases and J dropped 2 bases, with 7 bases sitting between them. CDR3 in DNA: TGTGCCAGCAGTTTAAAGGGGACTGGGGCCAACGTCCTGACTTTC. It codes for CASSLKGTGANVLTF.